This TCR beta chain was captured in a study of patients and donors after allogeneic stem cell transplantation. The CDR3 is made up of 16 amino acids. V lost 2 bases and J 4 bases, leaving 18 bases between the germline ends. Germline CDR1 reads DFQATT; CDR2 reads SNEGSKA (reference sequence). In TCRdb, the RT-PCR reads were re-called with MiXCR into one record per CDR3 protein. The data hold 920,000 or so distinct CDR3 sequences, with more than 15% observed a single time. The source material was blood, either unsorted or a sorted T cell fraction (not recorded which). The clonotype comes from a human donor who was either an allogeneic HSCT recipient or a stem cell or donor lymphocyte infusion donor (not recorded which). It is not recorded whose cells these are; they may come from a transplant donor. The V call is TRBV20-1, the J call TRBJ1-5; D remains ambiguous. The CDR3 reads CSARLVRGRGNQPQHF. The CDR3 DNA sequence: TGCAGTGCTAGACTGGTCCGAGGCCGCGGGAATCAGCCCCAGCATTTT.